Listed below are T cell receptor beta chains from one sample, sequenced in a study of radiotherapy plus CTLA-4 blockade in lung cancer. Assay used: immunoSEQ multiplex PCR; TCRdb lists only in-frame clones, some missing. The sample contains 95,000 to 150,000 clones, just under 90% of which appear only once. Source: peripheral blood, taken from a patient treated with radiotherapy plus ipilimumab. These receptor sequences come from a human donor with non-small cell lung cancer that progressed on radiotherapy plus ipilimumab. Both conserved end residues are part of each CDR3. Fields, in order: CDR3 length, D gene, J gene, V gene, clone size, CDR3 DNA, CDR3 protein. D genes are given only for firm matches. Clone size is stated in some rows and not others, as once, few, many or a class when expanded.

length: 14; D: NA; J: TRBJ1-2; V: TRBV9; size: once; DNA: TGTGCCAGCAGCGAACGACAGGCTGACTATGGCTACACCTTC; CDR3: CASSERQADYGYTF
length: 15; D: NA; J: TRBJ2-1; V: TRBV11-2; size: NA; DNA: TGTGCCAGCAGCTTTAGTGGGTTCTCTTACAATGAGCAGTTCTTC; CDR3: CASSFSGFSYNEQFF
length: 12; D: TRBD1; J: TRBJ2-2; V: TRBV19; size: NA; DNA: TGTGCCAGTAGGCAGGGGGCCGGGGAGCTGTTTTTT; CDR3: CASRQGAGELFF
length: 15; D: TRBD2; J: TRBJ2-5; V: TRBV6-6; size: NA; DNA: TGTGCCAGCAGAAATAGCGGGGGGGGGCAAGAGACCCAGTACTTC; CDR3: CASRNSGGGQETQYF
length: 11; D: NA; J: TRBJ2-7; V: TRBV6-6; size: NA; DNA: TGTGCCAGCAGTTACTCGACCGAGCAGTACTTC; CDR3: CASSYSTEQYF
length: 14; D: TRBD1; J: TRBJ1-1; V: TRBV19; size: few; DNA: TGTGCCAGTAGTAGGAGGGTCAGGGGGACTGAAGCTTTCTTT; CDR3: CASSRRVRGTEAFF
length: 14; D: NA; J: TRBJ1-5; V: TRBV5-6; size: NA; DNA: TGTGCCAGCAGCGCGGGGGAAATGGGGTTTCCCCAGCATTTT; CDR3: CASSAGEMGFPQHF
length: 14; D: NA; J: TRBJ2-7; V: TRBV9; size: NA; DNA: TGTGCCAGCAGCGTCAGCGCGAGCTCCTACGAGCAGTACTTC; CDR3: CASSVSASSYEQYF
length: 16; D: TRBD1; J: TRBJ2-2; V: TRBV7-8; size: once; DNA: TGTGCCAGCAGCGTACCAGGGGGTGGTCACACCGGGGAGCTGTTTTTT; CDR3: CASSVPGGGHTGELFF
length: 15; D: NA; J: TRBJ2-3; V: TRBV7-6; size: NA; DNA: TGTGCCAGCAGCTTAGGCGGCTACGGGCCCAATACGCAGTATTTT; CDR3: CASSLGGYGPNTQYF
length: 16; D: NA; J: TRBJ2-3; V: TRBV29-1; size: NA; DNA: TGCAGCGTTAAGGGACTCCTCAAAGGGCCCACAGATACGCAGTATTTT; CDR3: CSVKGLLKGPTDTQYF
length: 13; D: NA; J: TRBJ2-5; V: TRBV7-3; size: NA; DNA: TGTGCCAGCAGCTCAGGACGAGAAGAGACCCAGTACTTC; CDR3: CASSSGREETQYF
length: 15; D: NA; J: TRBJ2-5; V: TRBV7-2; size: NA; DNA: TGTGCCAGCAGCTCTAGCAGGGTGTCCCGCGAGACCCAGTACTTC; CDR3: CASSSSRVSRETQYF
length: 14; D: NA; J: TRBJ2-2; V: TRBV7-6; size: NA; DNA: TGTGCCAGCAGCCTACAGGCTGACACCGGGGAGCTGTTTTTT; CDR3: CASSLQADTGELFF
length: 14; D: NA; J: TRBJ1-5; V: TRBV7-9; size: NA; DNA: TGTGCCAGCAGCTTAGGGAATAGCAATCAGCCCCAGCATTTT; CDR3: CASSLGNSNQPQHF
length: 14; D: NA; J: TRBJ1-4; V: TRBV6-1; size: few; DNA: TGTGCCAGCAGGTACAGGGTTTCGTCCGAAAAACTGTTTTTT; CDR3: CASRYRVSSEKLFF
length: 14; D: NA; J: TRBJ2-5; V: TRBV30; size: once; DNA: TGTGCCTGGAGTGCGGGCCTCACGGGTCAGACCCAGTACTTC; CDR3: CAWSAGLTGQTQYF
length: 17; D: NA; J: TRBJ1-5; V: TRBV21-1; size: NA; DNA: TGTGCCAGCAGTAAGACTATGCTACATTGGCATCATCAGCCCCAGCATTTT; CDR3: CASSKTMLHWHHQPQHF
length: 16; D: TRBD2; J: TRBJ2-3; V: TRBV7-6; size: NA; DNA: TGTGCCAGCAGCTTAGGCGGGAGGGCTAGCACAGATACGCAGTATTTT; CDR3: CASSLGGRASTDTQYF
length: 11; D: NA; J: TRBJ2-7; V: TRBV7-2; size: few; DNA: TGTGCCAGCAGCTTAGGCTTGGGGCAGTACTTC; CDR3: CASSLGLGQYF
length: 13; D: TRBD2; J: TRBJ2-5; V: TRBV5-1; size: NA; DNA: TGCGCCTCCATGCCAGCGGGAGGAGAGACCCAGTACTTC; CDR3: CASMPAGGETQYF
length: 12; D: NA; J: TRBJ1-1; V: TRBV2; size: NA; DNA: TGTGCCAGCATCCTCGGGGGGGTTAGGGCTTTCTTT; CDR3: CASILGGVRAFF
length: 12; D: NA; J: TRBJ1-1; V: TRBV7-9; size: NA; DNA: TGTGCCAGCAGCTTAGTCGGGGCTGAAGCTTTCTTT; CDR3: CASSLVGAEAFF
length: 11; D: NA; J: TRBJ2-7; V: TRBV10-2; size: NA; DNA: TGCGCCAGCACGGAGGGGGACGAGCAGTACTTC; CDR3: CASTEGDEQYF
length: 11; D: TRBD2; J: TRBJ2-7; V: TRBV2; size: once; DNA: TGTGCCATGGGACTAGCGGGCGAGCAGTACTTC; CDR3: CAMGLAGEQYF
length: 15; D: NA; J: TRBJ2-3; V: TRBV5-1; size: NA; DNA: TGCGCCAGCAGCTTGGCGCTGACCGGCACAGATACGCAGTATTTT; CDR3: CASSLALTGTDTQYF
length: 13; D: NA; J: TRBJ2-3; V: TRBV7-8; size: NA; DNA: TGTGCCAGCAGCCCTTCCCGGGTCGGTACGCAGTATTTT; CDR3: CASSPSRVGTQYF
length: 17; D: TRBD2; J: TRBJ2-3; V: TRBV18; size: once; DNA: TGTGCCAGCTCACCAATCACTAGCGGACTCAGCACAGATACGCAGTATTTT; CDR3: CASSPITSGLSTDTQYF
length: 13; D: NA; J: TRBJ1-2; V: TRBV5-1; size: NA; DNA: TGCGCCAGCAGCTTGGAGGGTGGCTATGGCTACACCTTC; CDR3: CASSLEGGYGYTF
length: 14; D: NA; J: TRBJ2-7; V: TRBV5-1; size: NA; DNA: TGCGCCAGCAGCTTGGCTACTAGCTCCTACGAGCAGTACTTC; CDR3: CASSLATSSYEQYF
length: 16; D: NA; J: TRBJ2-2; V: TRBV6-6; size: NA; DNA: TGTGCCAGCAGTGACTCCGGGACTTCAGACACCGGGGAGCTGTTTTTT; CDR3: CASSDSGTSDTGELFF
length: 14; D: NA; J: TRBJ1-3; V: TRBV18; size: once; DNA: TGTGCCAGCTCACCCGGGGCCCGGGCGGACACCATATATTTT; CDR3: CASSPGARADTIYF
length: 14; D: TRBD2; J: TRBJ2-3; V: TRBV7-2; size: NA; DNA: TGTGCCAGCAGCTCTAGCGGGGTCACAGATACGCAGTATTTT; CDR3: CASSSSGVTDTQYF
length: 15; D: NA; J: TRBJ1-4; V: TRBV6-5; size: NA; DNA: TGTGCCAGCAGTTACGATGTGGGGGTTCGAGAAAAACTGTTTTTT; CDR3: CASSYDVGVREKLFF
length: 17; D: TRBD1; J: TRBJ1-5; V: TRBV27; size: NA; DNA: TGTGCCAGCAGTCCCGGTCGGACAGGGTTGAAATATCAGCCCCAGCATTTT; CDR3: CASSPGRTGLKYQPQHF
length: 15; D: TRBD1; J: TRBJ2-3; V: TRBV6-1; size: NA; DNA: TGTGCCAGCAGTGCCGGGACAGTTCGGCGAGATACGCAGTATTTT; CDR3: CASSAGTVRRDTQYF
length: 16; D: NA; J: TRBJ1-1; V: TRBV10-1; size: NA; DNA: TGCGCCAGCAGTGACAGGGATGGGCTAATGAACACTGAAGCTTTCTTT; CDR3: CASSDRDGLMNTEAFF
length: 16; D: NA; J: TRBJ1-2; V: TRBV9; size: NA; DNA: TGTGCCAGCAGGGAGAGTGCGCAGGGAGGAGGCTATGGCTACACCTTC; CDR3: CASRESAQGGGYGYTF
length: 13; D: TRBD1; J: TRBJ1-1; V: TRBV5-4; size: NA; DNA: TGTGCCAGCAGTCTTGACAGGGCGACTGAAGCTTTCTTT; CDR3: CASSLDRATEAFF
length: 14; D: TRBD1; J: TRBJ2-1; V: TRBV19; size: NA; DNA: TGTGCCAGTAGTATGTCCCGGGACAGGGTTGAGCAGTTCTTC; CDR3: CASSMSRDRVEQFF
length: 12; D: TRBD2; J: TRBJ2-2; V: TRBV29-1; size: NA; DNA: TGCAGCGGGGGACTACACACCGGGGAGCTGTTTTTT; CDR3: CSGGLHTGELFF
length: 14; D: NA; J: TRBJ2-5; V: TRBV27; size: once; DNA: TGTGCCAGCAGTAGCCGGGGACCGCAAGAGACCCAGTACTTC; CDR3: CASSSRGPQETQYF
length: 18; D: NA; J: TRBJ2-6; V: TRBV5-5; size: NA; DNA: TGTGCCAGCAGCTTGCTTTTCCCACAAGGAACTGGGGCCAACGTCCTGACTTTC; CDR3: CASSLLFPQGTGANVLTF
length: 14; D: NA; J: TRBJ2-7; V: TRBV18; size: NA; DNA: TGTGCCAGCTCACCATCTGACTTTCCCTACGAGCAGTACTTC; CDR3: CASSPSDFPYEQYF
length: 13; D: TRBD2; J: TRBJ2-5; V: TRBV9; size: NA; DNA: TGTGCCAGCAGCGTAGCGGGGGGGGAGACCCAGTACTTC; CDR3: CASSVAGGETQYF
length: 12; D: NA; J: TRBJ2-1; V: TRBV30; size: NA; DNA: TGTGCCTGGAGTAATAGCGCCAATGAGCAGTTCTTC; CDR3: CAWSNSANEQFF
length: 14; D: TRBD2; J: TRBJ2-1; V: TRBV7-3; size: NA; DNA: TGTGCCAGCAGCCGACTAGCGGGATTCAATGAGCAGTTCTTC; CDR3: CASSRLAGFNEQFF
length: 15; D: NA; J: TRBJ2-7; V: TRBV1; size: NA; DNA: TGCACCAGCAGCCCTACCCGGGACAGCTCCTACGAGCAGTACTTC; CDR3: CTSSPTRDSSYEQYF
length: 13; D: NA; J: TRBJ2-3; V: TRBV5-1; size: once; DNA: TGCGCCAGCAGCGGCCGGGGGTCGGATACGCAGTATTTT; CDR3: CASSGRGSDTQYF
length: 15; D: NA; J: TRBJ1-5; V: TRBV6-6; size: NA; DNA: TGTGCCAGCAGTCCCCTTGGATATAGCAATCAGCCCCAGCATTTT; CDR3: CASSPLGYSNQPQHF
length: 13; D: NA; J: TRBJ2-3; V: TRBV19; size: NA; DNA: TGTGCCAGTAGTACAGGGCTGGCAGATACGCAGTATTTT; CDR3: CASSTGLADTQYF
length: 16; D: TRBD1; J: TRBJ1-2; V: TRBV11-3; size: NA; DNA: TGTGCCAGCAGCTATTCCGGGACAGGGATGGCCTATGGCTACACCTTC; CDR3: CASSYSGTGMAYGYTF
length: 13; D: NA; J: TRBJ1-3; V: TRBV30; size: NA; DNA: TGTGCCTGGTCTAAAAGTGATGGAAACACCATATATTTT; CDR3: CAWSKSDGNTIYF
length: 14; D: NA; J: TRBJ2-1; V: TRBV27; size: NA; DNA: TGTGCCAGCAGGAAGGGGTCGTCCTACAATGAGCAGTTCTTC; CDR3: CASRKGSSYNEQFF
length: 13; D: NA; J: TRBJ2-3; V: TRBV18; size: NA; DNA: TGTGCCAGCTCACCACTCTCGGCAGATACGCAGTATTTT; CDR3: CASSPLSADTQYF
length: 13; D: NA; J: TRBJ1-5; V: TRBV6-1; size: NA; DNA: TGTGCCAGCAGTGAATCGTCTAATCAGCCCCAGCATTTT; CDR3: CASSESSNQPQHF
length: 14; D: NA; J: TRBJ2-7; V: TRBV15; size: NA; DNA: TGTGCCACCAGTCTGACTGTCAGCTCCTACGAGCAGTACTTC; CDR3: CATSLTVSSYEQYF
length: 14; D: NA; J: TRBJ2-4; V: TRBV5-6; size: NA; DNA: TGTGCCAGCAGCCCTCTAAAGTCCAAAAACATTCAGTACTTC; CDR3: CASSPLKSKNIQYF
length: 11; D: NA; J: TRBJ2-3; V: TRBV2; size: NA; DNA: TGTGCCAGCAAGGCGGCAGATACGCAGTATTTT; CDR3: CASKAADTQYF